The 9 T cell receptor beta chains presented below share a single source sample, sequenced in a study of CD8+ T cells in alopecia areata. RNA extraction and reverse transcription yielded cDNA as sequencing template. Profiled with immunoSEQ multiplex PCR; TCRdb holds only in-frame clones, not every one. The sample comprises about 200,000 clones, about three fifths of which are singletons, and 5.5% rests with the top ten. Treatment described: oral pan-JAK inhibitor, 5-10 mg twice daily. The specimen was CD4+ T cells sorted from blood, collected at week 24, from a patient treated with tofacitinib. The receptors originated from a human donor with alopecia areata.

For the CDR3, the DNA is TGTGCCAGCAGTGAATGGGCGGAGGCAGGTTACACCTTC. Encoded protein: CASSEWAEAGYTF. This rearrangement joins TRBV2 to TRBJ1-2; D unresolved. Germline CDR1 SNHLY, CDR2 FYNNEI. V was cut by 2 bases and J by 11 bases, with 15 bases left in between. The CDR3 extends over 13 amino acids.

This rearrangement joins TRBV5-1 to TRBJ2-3; the D is unclear. CDR3 length: 15 residues. CDR1 is SGHRS, CDR2 YFSETQ, per germline. With 0 bases removed from V and 0 bases from J, the gap between germline ends came to 8 bases. CDR3 in DNA: TGCGCCAGCAGCTTGGCCGTCGATAGCACAGATACGCAGTATTTT. Translating it yields CASSLAVDSTDTQYF.

The CDR3 is CASSLSSPGANVLTF. The CDR3, as DNA: TGCGCCAGCAGCTTGTCGTCTCCTGGGGCCAACGTCCTGACTTTC. The rearrangement joins TRBV5-1 to TRBJ2-6; D remains ambiguous. Looked up from germline, CDR1 is SGHRS and CDR2 is YFSETQ. V shed 1 base and J shed 2 bases, with 7 bases lying between them. The CDR3 is 15 amino acids.

This clone was detected only a few times. The chain uses TRBV6-6 and TRBJ2-5, with a tentative D call TRBD1 (5 bases). The CDR3 extends over 13 amino acids. Germline values: CDR1 MNHNY, CDR2 SVGAGI (reference sequence). The V and J ends lost 6 bases and 3 bases respectively, with 11 bases between them. The CDR3 spells CASSRGQKETQYF. The CDR3 coding sequence is TGTGCCAGCAGCCGCGGACAAAAAGAGACCCAGTACTTC.

This clone was observed once. The chain has TRBV4-2 and TRBJ2-7, with no clear D. The germline V gene has CDR1 LGHNA and CDR2 YNFKEQ. The length of the CDR3 is 15 residues. V was cut by 0 bases and J by 0 bases, with 9 bases left in between. The CDR3 nucleotides read TGTGCCAGCAGCCAAGATTTGCGTCCCTCCTACGAGCAGTACTTC. The encoded protein is CASSQDLRPSYEQYF.

The V and J genes are TRBV6-5 and TRBJ2-7; 7 bases map to TRBD2. Germline CDR1 is MNHEY and CDR2 is SVGAGI. V was clipped by 5 bases and J by 2 bases; unmatched bases: 6. The CDR3 spans 14 residues. CDR3 sequence reads: CASSPQAGAYEQYF. The CDR3, as DNA: TGTGCCAGCAGTCCCCAGGCGGGGGCCTACGAGCAGTACTTC.

The rearrangement links TRBV4-2 to TRBJ1-6, with D possibly TRBD1 on 5 matching bases. The germline gives CDR1 LGHNA, CDR2 YNFKEQ. Trimming cost V 4 bases and J 7 bases, with 20 bases left between them. This CDR3 is built from 17 residues. Written as DNA, the CDR3 is TGTGCCAGCAGCCGATCGCAGCGGGGCGACAGCAATTCACCCCTCCACTTT. It translates to CASSRSQRGDSNSPLHF.

This clone was picked up one time. This chain uses TRBV5-4 with TRBJ2-5; D is undetermined. With 7 bases removed from V and 3 bases from J, the gap between germline ends came to 13 bases. This CDR3 region has 13 residues. Germline values: CDR1 SGHNT, CDR2 YYREEE (reference sequence). The CDR3 loop reads CASGIPSEETQYF. DNA for the CDR3: TGTGCCAGCGGTATACCAAGTGAAGAGACCCAGTACTTC.

J is TRBJ1-1 and V is TRBV30; no clear D. Per germline, CDR1 GTSNPN and CDR2 SVGIG (reference sequence). Between the trimmed V and J ends, which lost 2 bases and 0 bases, there was a span of 7 bases. The CDR3 has 13 residues. In nucleotides, the CDR3 is TGTGCCTGGAGTAAGGGTATGAACACTGAAGCTTTCTTT. It translates to CAWSKGMNTEAFF.